This T cell receptor (beta chain) originates from a study of blood T cell repertoires in COVID-19. The CDR3 consists of 17 residues. CDR1 is LNHDA and CDR2 is SQIVND in the germline V gene (reference sequence). Deletions cut 2 bases from V and 3 bases from J, with 17 bases between. Only in-frame clones appear in the TCRdb table, and some are missing; sequencing was by immunoSEQ multiplex PCR. The table lists some 320,000 clones, roughly 90% of them singletons, with 3.9% in the top ten. The chain links TRBV19 to TRBJ1-5; D is ambiguous. The sample was PBMCs or T cells enriched from blood (not recorded which). The clonotype comes from a woman aged 25 to 45 who had been exposed to COVID-19. This CDR3 reads CASSIKRWTDYNQPQHF. The CDR3 DNA is TGTGCCAGTAGTATAAAACGCTGGACGGACTACAATCAGCCCCAGCATTTT.